This T cell receptor beta chain comes out of a study of shared clonotypes between healthy human individuals (TCRdb year 2020). A note on the overall study: A few men and two women, aged 18 to 49 years, made up the cohort. To estimate repertoire size and how much clonotypes are shared between individuals, the study performed deep sequencing of blood TCR repertoires from a handful of healthy adults. Between about 0.94 and 8.9 billion PBMCs per donor were obtained by leukapheresis. For each donor, three plates each were used for CD4 naive and CD4 memory, two plates were used for CD8 naive, and one plate was used for CD8 memory. To increase sequencing depth and limit assay-specific biases, different laboratories used diverse techniques to prepare libraries and sequence TCR repertoires. The paper's findings and limits, for the study overall: Pairwise subsampling led to the expectation that sequencing depth would affect the degree of clonotype sharing among donors. Compared with non-shared clonotypes, clonotypes shared by all four sorted-subset donors had higher generation probabilities. Even with the large sequencing depth, rarefaction of the sorted-subset datasets indicated that sequencing was incomplete. When several donors were compared, the shared fraction of clonotypes was around 5% for naive CD4, around 3.6% for naive CD8, 2.3% for memory CD4, and under 0.5% for memory CD8. Sampling was restricted to blood, and TCR repertoires in tissue are likely to differ from TCR repertoires in blood. The small number of donors limited the genetic and exposure-history diversity represented. Naive subsets generally had larger estimated clonotype richness than memory subsets.

The donors were healthy, HIV-negative adults with no recently reported acute infections or vaccinations. Every donor was a Caucasian adult living in Nashville, Tennessee, USA. CD4+ T cells were enriched by magnetic negative selection; naive cells were then positively selected on CD45RA, and the negative fraction formed the memory subset. Blood was obtained by leukapheresis, after which PBMCs were separated by Ficoll-Histopaque density gradient centrifugation and cryopreserved in liquid nitrogen vapor phase. Analytical flow cytometry was used to check the purity and quantity of every magnetically sorted T cell population. Genomic DNA was isolated from every sorted fraction and measured by UV absorbance on a Nanodrop 2000c. Relative to germline, V is 5 bases shorter and J is 3 bases shorter, with 16 bases between their ends. The CDR3 spans 16 residues, from the cysteine through the phenylalanine. Of all the DNA, just the CDR3 is kept, 48 bases in frame from base 1. CDR1 SGHAT and CDR2 FQNNGV are derived from the germline V gene.

To note about this clone: Its target antigen remains unknown. Per-base qualities were not stored, and no clone one base away is much larger.

Using the deep immunoSEQ assay, multiplex PCR amplified TCR CDR3 regions from genomic DNA. Genomic DNA extracted from each cell subset was distributed evenly over all wells of several immunoSEQ 96-well plates, and each plate served as one replicate. Each replicate PCR for sorted subsets received about 180 ng genomic DNA, equal to tens of thousands of T cell genomes. Purified libraries were measured with a Qubit 3.0 fluorometer, size-checked on a Bioanalyzer 2100, and measured again with the KAPA Library Quantification kit. Every immunoSEQ 96-well plate was sequenced on a separate single-read 150-cycle Illumina NextSeq 550 flow cell. Per the source publication's procedure: Because the immunoSEQ output held only junctional sequences and lacked quality scores, the filtering could not match the filtering applied to full-length reads. Sequences were annotated with PyIR, a Python wrapper for IgBLAST v1.9, using IMGT germline references to assign V/J genes and CDR3. Reads were removed for weak V/J assignments (E-value above 1e-6), missing CDR3, stop codons, out-of-frame junctions, or ambiguous translated residues. A V3J clonotype was defined by an identical inferred V gene, J gene, and CDR3 amino acid sequence. The percentage overlap between two repertoires was calculated by dividing the number of shared unique clonotypes by the size of the smaller repertoire. Three approaches were used to assess repertoire richness: RTK rarefaction, the Chao1 estimator, and Recon v2.1 estimates of unobserved clonotypes. Generation probabilities were computed with OLGA for all TCRbeta clonotypes obtained by the gDNA method from several donors. TCRdb's version of the immuneACCESS table is confined to in-frame rearrangements and falls short of the full clone set. An unresolved V gene accounts for under half of the shortfall where checked; the remainder is of unknown origin. V, J and clone size are those of that table, while D and trimming were read from the DNA. A total of over a million clones appear in this sample, 96% of them only once. The top ten clonotypes cover more than 0.9% of the sample.

The sequence came from a man aged 25-45 years in good health. Sequencing was done on a sample of naive CD4+ T cells sorted from blood. Taken with the paper, the label for cell subset or site translates to: CD45RA+ positively selected. The chain is made from TRBV11-2 and TRBJ2-2; perhaps TRBD2 is the D gene, with 6 bases matching. The CDR3: CASSVGAGKYTGELFF. The sequence in DNA is TGTGCCAGCAGCGTCGGGGCGGGGAAGTACACCGGGGAGCTGTTTTTT.